The T cell receptor (beta chain) described here comes from a study of CD8 T cells in Susac syndrome. Study-level findings and limits: The study's TCR sequencing and HLA analysis drew on a certain number of individuals. That number was acknowledged as relatively small.

As concerns this clonotype: Its antigen remains unidentified.

Roughly 0.45 to 1 ug RNA was reverse transcribed with random hexamers. The immunoSEQ assay covered 54 Vbeta and 13 Jbeta segments for CDR3. Each CDR3 protein gets one entry after TCRdb re-called the immunoSEQ multiplex PCR reads with MiXCR. The table lists about 300,000 distinct CDR3 sequences, 92% of them singletons. V shed 1 base and J shed 2 bases, with 14 bases lying between them. Germline V lookup: CDR1 SGHNT, CDR2 YYREEE (reference sequence). The CDR3 covers 16 residues. Sequencing of TCR beta, carried out with a high-throughput approach, was applied to CD8+ and CD4+ T cells from the blood. The multiple sclerosis control cohort comprised treatment-naive individuals presenting with stable or active relapsing-remitting disease.

The chain joins TRBV5-4 to TRBJ2-3, with D perhaps being TRBD1 or TRBD2 (5 bases each). This TCR was recovered from a human donor with multiple sclerosis. Sequencing input: CD4+ T cells from PBMCs. The CDR3 DNA is TGTGCCAGCAGCTTGCACCAGGGACGGTACACAGATACGCAGTATTTT. Translated, it gives CASSLHQGRYTDTQYF. Variable domain in full (rest from reference TRBV5-4 and TRBJ2-3): ETGVTQSPTHLIKTRGQQVTLRCSSQSGHNTVSWYQQALGQGPQFIFQYYREEENGRGNFPPRFSGLQFPNYSSELNVNALELDDSALYLCASSLHQGRYTDTQYFGPGTRLTVL.